A single sample is the source of the 7 T cell receptor beta chains below, sequenced in a study of blood T cell repertoires in COVID-19. The method was immunoSEQ multiplex PCR; TCRdb's version includes in-frame clones alone and lacks a portion of them. The repertoire holds approximately 250,000 clones, with approximately 87% as singletons. Sequencing used peripheral blood. The receptors stem from a human donor in a cohort sampled during active COVID-19.

This clone was picked up one time. The chain is built from TRBV10-3 and TRBJ2-5; TRBD1 matches at 7 bases. Germline-derived CDR1 and CDR2 are ENHRY and SYGVKD. The CDR3 is 13 amino acids. The V and J ends lost 5 bases and 2 bases, in that order; junction bases with no gene match: 2. The CDR3 nucleotides read TGTGCCATCAGTTTGACAGGGCAAGAGACCCAGTACTTC. Translation: CAISLTGQETQYF.

The chain employs TRBV24-1 and TRBJ2-3, with D maybe TRBD1 (6 bases). There are 14 residues in the CDR3. From germline, CDR1 is KGHDR and CDR2 SFDVKD. The ends were cut back, 4 bases at V and 6 bases at J, with 13 bases in the middle. CDR3 in amino acids: CATSEGQGLDTQYF. The CDR3 DNA reads TGTGCCACCAGTGAGGGCCAGGGGTTGGATACGCAGTATTTT.

The gene calls are TRBV18 and TRBJ2-2, with a possible D match to TRBD1 (5 bases). The CDR3 loop spans 17 amino acids. Germline assignment: CDR1 KGHSH and CDR2 LQKENI. Deletions cut 3 bases from V and 4 bases from J, with 18 bases between. The CDR3 sequence: CASSPREFAGFTGELFF. In nucleotides, the CDR3 is TGTGCCAGCTCACCCCGAGAGTTCGCAGGGTTCACCGGGGAGCTGTTTTTT.

The genes are TRBV16 and TRBJ1-2; D might be TRBD1 (6 bases). The CDR3 length is 15 residues. In germline, CDR1 is KGHSY, CDR2 FQNENV. Trimming stripped 0 bases from V and 0 bases from J, with 8 bases between. CDR3 region: CASSQSGATNYGYTF. CDR3 DNA: TGTGCCAGCAGCCAATCGGGGGCAACTAACTATGGCTACACCTTC.

The chain employs TRBV5-1 and TRBJ2-7; TRBD1 might be the D (6 bases). Per the germline V gene, CDR1 is SGHRS and CDR2 is YFSETQ. CDR3 length: 13 amino acids. Between the trimmed V and J ends, which lost 3 bases and 0 bases, there was a span of 7 bases. CDR3 sequence reads: CASSWDNSYEQYF. CDR3 bases: TGCGCCAGCAGCTGGGACAACTCCTACGAGCAGTACTTC.

The chain couples TRBV5-5 to TRBJ1-6; tentative D call: TRBD1 (5 bases). The CDR3 spans 17 residues. V was cut by 0 bases and J by 0 bases, with 10 bases left in between. CDR1 is SGHKS and CDR2 is YYEKEE in the germline V gene (reference sequence). CDR3 bases: TGTGCCAGCAGCTTGGCCGGGGGTTCCTCCTATAATTCACCCCTCCACTTT. Translating gives CASSLAGGSSYNSPLHF.

The chain uses TRBV11-2 and TRBJ2-4; TRBD1 matches 8 bases. Per the germline V gene, CDR1 is SGHAT and CDR2 is FQNNGV. V gave up 6 bases and J gave up 1 base; unmatched junction bases: 8. This CDR3 comprises 16 residues. The CDR3 nucleotides are TGTGCCAGCAGAGATTTCAGGGGGCGCGCCAAAAACATTCAGTACTTC. This codes for CASRDFRGRAKNIQYF.